This record looks at one T cell receptor (beta chain) sequence and its context. Its antigen has not been determined. No clone much larger than this one lies a single base away; base qualities are absent. CDR1 and CDR2, looked up from the germline V gene, are LGHNA and YSLEER. The CDR3 covers 13 residues, taking in both the cysteine and the phenylalanine. Of all the DNA, just the CDR3 is kept, 39 bases in frame from base 1. V is reduced by 1 base and J by 8 bases, leaving a spacing of 11 bases between them. The library was made by the immunoSEQ multiplex PCR assay. For the multiplex PCR, a mixture combining 60 forward primers for TCR Vbeta segments and 13 reverse primers for TCR Jbeta segments was used. The CDR3 region of rearranged TCR beta genes was amplified from genomic DNA by a multiplex PCR assay. The Illumina HiSeq System was used to sequence the amplified TCR beta libraries as 87-base-pair reads. The paper's data handling went like this. A later analysis counted about 76 million unique TCR beta chains across the 550 to 700 repertoires, and some 11 million of these chains were shared by at least two donors. Raw reads were error-corrected and collapsed into unique sequences by a nearest-neighbor algorithm in which closely related sequences were merged to remove PCR and sequencing errors. CDR3 sequences were aligned to IMGT reference sequences to assign V, D and J gene segments. Each retained sequence needed at least a six-nucleotide match to both a V gene segment and a J gene segment. A rearrangement counted as productive if the CDR3 had no stop codons and remained in frame with V and J, and every other rearrangement counted as non-productive. CDR3 was defined according to IMGT convention as the region running from the second conserved V-encoded cysteine to the conserved J-encoded phenylalanine. The earlier analysis of some 580 of the donors excluded any sequence lacking an unambiguous match to a single V gene segment. In an earlier analysis of roughly 600 of the donors, a V segment was called functional when productive rearrangements were above 56.7%, and segregating when the standard deviation between donors exceeded 5%. A statistical classification framework was built for diagnosing cytomegalovirus status from the catalog of TCR beta chain sequences. A later analysis assigned V and J genes by comparing TCR nucleotide sequences with IMGT/GENE-DB human TR gene sequences. Using the TCRdist pipeline, a later analysis assigned CDR3 sequences along with most-parsimonious VDJ recombination scenarios. In a later analysis, each TCR beta chain was defined by its CDR3 amino acid sequence together with its V-gene family, and reads without a unique V-gene family were excluded. To address suspected cross-contamination and a sequencing artifact, a later analysis removed 592 highly shared, low-generation-probability nucleotide sequences. For each public chain, a later analysis derived a clonal expansion index from normalized ranks of inferred template counts within each repertoire. Generation probabilities in a later analysis came from a VDJ recombination model fitted to out-of-frame rearrangements, and those results were checked against IGoR. In a later analysis, hypergeometric tests were used to score TCR-TCR, TCR-HLA and TCR-CMV co-occurrence, with a repertoire-size bias correction applied to TCR pairs. False discovery rates were estimated in a later analysis by permuting HLA or CMV assignments 20 times. A later analysis grouped co-occurring TCRs with DBSCAN, adding TCRdist sequence similarity when clustering within HLA-allele-positive subsets. Repertoires with fewer than 30,000 or more than 120,000 public chains were left out of co-occurrence clustering, as were four to six repertoires with anomalous nucleotide sharing. In its TCRdb copy, this immuneACCESS table keeps in-frame sequences only and misses some clones. Where compared with another copy, unresolved V genes explain less than half of these, and the others have no known cause. That table gives V, J and clone size, and the DNA gave D and trimming. The sample records roughly 150,000 clones, 82% of which are singletons. About 6.1% of the sample goes to the ten largest clones.

The record originates from a study of cytomegalovirus exposure and HLA in healthy donors (dated by TCRdb to 2016 to 2017). As for the study more broadly: According to an earlier analysis of around 600 of the donors, about 180 million T cells yielded 117 million unique TCR beta sequences and about 300 Gb of sequence data. An early release covering roughly 580 HLA-typed donors comprised about 290 gigabases of sequencing data and tens of millions of unique TCR sequences. Of the roughly 400 genotyped donors, over 70% fell in the genetic ancestry cluster associated with self-reported Caucasian donors. The aim of the study was to test whether cataloging public T cell receptors could identify signatures of past pathogen exposure. The study profiled the T cell repertoires of more than 500 subjects by immunosequencing and related them to cytomegalovirus serostatus. Along with the roughly 670-subject first cohort, a separate validation cohort of over 90 different subjects was used. The study combined high-throughput TCR immunosequencing, statistical association of individual TCRs with disease status, and machine learning to predict cytomegalovirus infection status. A later analysis re-analyzed previously published TCR beta repertoires from 666 donors and added high-resolution HLA genotyping to study TCR occurrence patterns. The later analysis used no new phenotypic data to find candidate immune exposures, relying instead on TCR beta sequences and their occurrence across donors. To decide whether each TCR beta V gene segment behaved as functional or pseudogenic, an earlier analysis of several hundred of the donors relied on high-throughput TCR beta sequencing. Donor age, sex, ethnicity and CMV serostatus were compiled together with the repertoire data. In a later genetic analysis, genome-wide SNP genotypes for about 55% of the roughly 700 donors were used, and that subset was treated as a discovery cohort. All discovery cohort repertoires had been generated on a single sequencing platform. HLA typing included class I and class II loci at four-digit resolution. Typing coverage varied by locus: about 620-630 donors for A, B, C, DRB1 and DQB1; more than 500 for DQA1; nearly 610 for DPA1; approximately 470 for DPB1. A handful of DR-DQ haplotypes were handled as single units for association and clustering because linkage in the cohort was strong. Among several hundred genotyped donors of the cohort, an average of roughly 230,000 unique TCR beta nucleotide sequences was sequenced per donor, of which about 19% were non-productive. Study-wide findings and limitations: The classifier was reported to diagnose cytomegalovirus status with high specificity and sensitivity in both the original and validation cohorts. The cohort was sequenced for TCR beta chains only, and without alpha or paired-chain data the features that could be detected were limited. A further reported finding was that TCR beta sequences accurately predicted the HLA-A and HLA-B alleles for most subjects in the first cohort. Some IMGT-functional V segments, including TRBV6-2 and TRBV6-3, could not be distinguished by the 87-base-pair reads and were therefore excluded. Because HLA typing was missing for some donors at each locus, association tests included only the typed subset. A few of the identified cytomegalovirus-associated TCR beta chains were confirmed in vitro to be specific for cytomegalovirus antigens. Assigning TCR associations to individual alleles was difficult when HLA alleles, especially DR and DQ, strongly co-occurred. Correlated functional status among segregating V segments might reflect linkage disequilibrium, but an unknown experimental factor could not be ruled out. A cluster of highly shared sequence variants was judged likely to be a technical artifact of the sequencing pipeline. In a later analysis, HLA-associated TCR beta chains were found to be more clonally expanded and to have lower generation probabilities than equally common non-associated chains. Compared with the roughly 600-donor mean, donors in an Asian-associated ancestry cluster had fewer N-insertions in productive TCRs, according to a later genetic analysis. A later analysis associated 15,000 or so TCR beta sequences with specific HLA alleles at a false discovery rate of 0.05. According to the authors, the approach could potentially be generalized to other disease states and immunological phenotypes. In a later analysis, the rate of TCR association differed among HLA loci, with DRB1 alleles having the most associated TCRs and HLA-C alleles having the fewest. A later analysis found that most CMV-associated TCR beta chains appeared HLA-restricted, with HLA associations seemingly driven largely by CMV exposure. The only immune exposure information available for the cohort was CMV serostatus. In an earlier analysis of 450 to 750 of the donors, most TCR beta V segments appeared in productive rearrangements about 87% or about 30% of the time, broadly matching IMGT annotations. In the study, approximately 150 TCR beta chains were listed as associated with cytomegalovirus. Because counts were too low, roughly 17 rarely observed V segments, including chromosome 9 orphons, were left out of the earlier analysis of approximately 500 of the donors. Most TCR sequences were observed very rarely across donors, whereas some public TCRs were present in many individuals. A later genetic analysis associated a missense DCLRE1C variant with V-gene and J-gene trimming of TCR beta chains, and an independent cohort replicated the association. In a later analysis, several top co-occurrence clusters were reported to appear linked to parvovirus B19, influenza, CMV and Epstein-Barr virus. Presence/absence analyses assumed roughly uniform sequencing depth across donors, an assumption that may not hold.

In total, approximately 610 healthy bone marrow donors made up the cohort. At the time of sampling, all cohort members were nominally healthy, though unrecorded immune exposures were likely present. The donor tested CMV seropositive, placing the donor among the 289 seropositive members of the cohort. A peripheral blood sample was collected from each donor, and TCR beta sequencing was performed on peripheral blood mononuclear cells. Genomic DNA extraction from the blood cell samples was performed with the Qiagen DNeasy Blood Extraction Kit. Specimen: PBMCs. Recombination joined TRBV4-3 with TRBJ1-2; the D gene cannot be named for sure. The TCR comes from a woman between 50 and 59 years old in good health and CMV-seropositive. The encoded CDR3 is CASSQGGSWGYTF. The DNA reads TGCGCCAGCAGCCAAGGCGGGTCCTGGGGCTACACCTTC.